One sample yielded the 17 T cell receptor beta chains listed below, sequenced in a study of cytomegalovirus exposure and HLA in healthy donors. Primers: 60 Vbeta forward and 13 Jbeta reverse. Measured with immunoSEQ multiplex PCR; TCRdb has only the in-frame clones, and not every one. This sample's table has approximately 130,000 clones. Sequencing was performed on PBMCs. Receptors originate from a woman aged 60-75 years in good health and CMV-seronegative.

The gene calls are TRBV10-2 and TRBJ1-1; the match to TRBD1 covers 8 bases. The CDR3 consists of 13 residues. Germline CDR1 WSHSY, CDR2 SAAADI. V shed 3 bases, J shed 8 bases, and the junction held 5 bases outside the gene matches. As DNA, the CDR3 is TGCGCCAGCAGTGATCCAGGGGGCGGCGAAGCTTTCTTT. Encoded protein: CASSDPGGGEAFF.

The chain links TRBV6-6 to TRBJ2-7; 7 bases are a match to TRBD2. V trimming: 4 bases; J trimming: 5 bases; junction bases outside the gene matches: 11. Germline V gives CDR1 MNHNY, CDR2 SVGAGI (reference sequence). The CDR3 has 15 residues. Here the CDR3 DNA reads TGTGCCAGCAGTTCTTTCGGGACTATGAGCCACGAGCAGTACTTC. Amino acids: CASSSFGTMSHEQYF.

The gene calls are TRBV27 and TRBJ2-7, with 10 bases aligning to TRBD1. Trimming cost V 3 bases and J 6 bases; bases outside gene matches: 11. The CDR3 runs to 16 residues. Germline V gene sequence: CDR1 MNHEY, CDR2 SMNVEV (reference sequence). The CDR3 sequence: CASSFHRDRGLGEQYF. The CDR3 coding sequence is TGTGCCAGCAGTTTCCACCGGGACAGGGGCTTAGGCGAGCAGTACTTC.

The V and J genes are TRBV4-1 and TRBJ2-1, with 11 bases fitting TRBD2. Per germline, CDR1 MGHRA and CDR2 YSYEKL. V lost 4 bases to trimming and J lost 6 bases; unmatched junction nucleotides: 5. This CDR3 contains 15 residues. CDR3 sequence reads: CASSLAGGPPNEQFF. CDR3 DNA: TGCGCCAGCAGCCTAGCGGGGGGGCCCCCCAATGAGCAGTTCTTC.

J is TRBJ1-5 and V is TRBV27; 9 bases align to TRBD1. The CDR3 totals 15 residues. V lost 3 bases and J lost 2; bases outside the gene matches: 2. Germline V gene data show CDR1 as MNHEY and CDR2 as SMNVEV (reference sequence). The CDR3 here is CASSLGQGGNQPQHF. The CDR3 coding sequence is TGTGCCAGCAGTTTGGGACAGGGCGGCAATCAGCCCCAGCATTTT.

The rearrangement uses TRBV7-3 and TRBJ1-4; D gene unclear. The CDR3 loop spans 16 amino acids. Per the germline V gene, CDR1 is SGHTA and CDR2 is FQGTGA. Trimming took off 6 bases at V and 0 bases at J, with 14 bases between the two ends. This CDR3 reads CASSLYGPSTNEKLFF. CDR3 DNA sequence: TGTGCCAGCAGTCTTTACGGTCCCTCAACTAATGAAAAACTGTTTTTT.

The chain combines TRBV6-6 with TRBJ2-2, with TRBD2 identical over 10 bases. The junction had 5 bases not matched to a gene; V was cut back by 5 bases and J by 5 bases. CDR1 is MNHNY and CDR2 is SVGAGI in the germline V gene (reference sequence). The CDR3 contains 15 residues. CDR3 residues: CASSSGGAGTGELFF. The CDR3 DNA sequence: TGTGCCAGCAGTAGCGGGGGGGCAGGGACCGGGGAGCTGTTTTTT.

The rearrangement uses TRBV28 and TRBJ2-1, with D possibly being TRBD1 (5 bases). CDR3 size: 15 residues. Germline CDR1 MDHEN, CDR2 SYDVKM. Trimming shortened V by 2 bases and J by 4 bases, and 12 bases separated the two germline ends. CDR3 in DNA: TGTGCCAGCAGTTTACGGACCAAGGGGTACAATGAGCAGTTCTTC. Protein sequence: CASSLRTKGYNEQFF.

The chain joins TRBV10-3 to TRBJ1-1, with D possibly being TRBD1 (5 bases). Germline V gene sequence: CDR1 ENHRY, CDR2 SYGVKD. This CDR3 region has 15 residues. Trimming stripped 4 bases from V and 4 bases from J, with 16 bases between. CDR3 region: CAISGQGAFGTEAFF. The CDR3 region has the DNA TGTGCCATCAGTGGGCAGGGCGCCTTCGGCACTGAAGCTTTCTTT.

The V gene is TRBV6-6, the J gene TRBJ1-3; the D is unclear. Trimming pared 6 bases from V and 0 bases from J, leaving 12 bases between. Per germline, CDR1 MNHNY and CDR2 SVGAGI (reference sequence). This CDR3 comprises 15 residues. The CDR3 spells CASREGSYSGNTIYF. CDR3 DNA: TGTGCCAGCAGGGAGGGTTCTTACTCTGGAAACACCATATATTTT.

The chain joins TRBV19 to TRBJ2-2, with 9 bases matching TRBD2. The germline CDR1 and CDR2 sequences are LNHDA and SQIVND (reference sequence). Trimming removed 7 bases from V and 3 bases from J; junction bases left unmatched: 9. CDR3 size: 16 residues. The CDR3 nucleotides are TGTGCCAGTAACCAAGGACTAGCGAGTTACACCGGGGAGCTGTTTTTT. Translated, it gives CASNQGLASYTGELFF.

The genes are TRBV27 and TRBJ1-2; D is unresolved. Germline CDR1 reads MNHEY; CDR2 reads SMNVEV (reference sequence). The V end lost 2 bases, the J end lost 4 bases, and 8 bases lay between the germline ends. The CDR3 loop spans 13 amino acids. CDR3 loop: CASSLGSSYGYTF. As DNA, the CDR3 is TGTGCCAGCAGTTTAGGCTCATCCTATGGCTACACCTTC.

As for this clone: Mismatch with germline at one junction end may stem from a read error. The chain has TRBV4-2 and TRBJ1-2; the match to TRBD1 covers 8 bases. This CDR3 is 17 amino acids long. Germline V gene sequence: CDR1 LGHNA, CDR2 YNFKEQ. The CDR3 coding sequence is TGTGCCAGCAGTCAAGGGTTCCAGGGGGCGCTTAACTATGGCTACACCTTC. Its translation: CASSQGFQGALNYGYTF.

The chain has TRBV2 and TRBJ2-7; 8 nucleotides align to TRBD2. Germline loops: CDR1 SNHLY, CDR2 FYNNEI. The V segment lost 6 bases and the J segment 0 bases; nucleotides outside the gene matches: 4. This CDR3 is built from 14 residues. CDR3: CASRDSGVSYEQYF. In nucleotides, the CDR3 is TGTGCCAGCAGGGATAGCGGGGTCTCCTACGAGCAGTACTTC.

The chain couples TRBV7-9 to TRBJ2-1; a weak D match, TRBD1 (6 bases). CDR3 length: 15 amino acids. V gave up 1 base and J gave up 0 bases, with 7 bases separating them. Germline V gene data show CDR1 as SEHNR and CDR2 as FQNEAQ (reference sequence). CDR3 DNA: TGTGCCAGCAGCTTAGGACAGGCCTCCTACAATGAGCAGTTCTTC. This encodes CASSLGQASYNEQFF. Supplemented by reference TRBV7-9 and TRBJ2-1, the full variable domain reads DTGVSQNPRHKITKRGQNVTFRCDPISEHNRLYWYRQTLGQGPEFLTYFQNEAQLEKSRLLSDRFSAERPKGSFSTLEIQRTEQGDSAMYLCASSLGQASYNEQFFGPGTRLTVL.

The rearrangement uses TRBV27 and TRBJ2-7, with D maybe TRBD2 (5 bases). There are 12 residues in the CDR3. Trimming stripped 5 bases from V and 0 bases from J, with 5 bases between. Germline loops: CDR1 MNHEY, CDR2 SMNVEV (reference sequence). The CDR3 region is CASSGGSYEQYF. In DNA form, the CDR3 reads TGTGCCAGCAGTGGAGGCTCCTACGAGCAGTACTTC.

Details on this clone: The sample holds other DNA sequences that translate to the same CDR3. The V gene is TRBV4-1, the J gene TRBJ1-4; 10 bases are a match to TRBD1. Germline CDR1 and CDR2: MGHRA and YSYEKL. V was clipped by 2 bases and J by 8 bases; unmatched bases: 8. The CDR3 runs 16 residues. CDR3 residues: CASSQTGTGAREKLFF. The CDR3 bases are TGCGCCAGCAGCCAAACGGGGACAGGGGCCAGGGAAAAACTGTTTTTT.